Listed below are T cell receptor beta chains from one sample, sequenced in a study of CD8+ T cells in alopecia areata. The data were produced by immunoSEQ multiplex PCR, yet TCRdb's version contains in-frame clones alone and is incomplete. This sample has about 190,000 clones, with 50% to 75% found just once. This material consisted of CD4+ T cells sorted from blood, taken at week 0. All receptors come from a human donor with alopecia areata. Both conserved end residues are trimmed from each CDR3. Fields, in order: J gene, V gene, CDR3 protein.

>TRBJ1-5|TRBV2
ASARGQTDNQPQH
>TRBJ2-7|TRBV7-2
ASSPAYGRIYEQY
>TRBJ1-2|TRBV25-1
ASSESGGMRGYT
>TRBJ1-5|TRBV6-1
ASSGTPGGSNQPQH
>TRBJ2-6|TRBV19
ATDSYSGANVLT
>TRBJ1-5|TRBV20-1
SARDRLTDT
>TRBJ2-2|TRBV5-1
ASSLEQNTGELF
>TRBJ2-5|TRBV9
ASSADQGIVGTQY
>TRBJ1-1|TRBV14
ASSLMGTTEAF
>TRBJ2-5|TRBV29-1
SVRIRVEQETQY
>TRBJ2-7|TRBV5-1
ASSLSGTSYEQY
>TRBJ1-5|TRBV5-1
ASSLGTEDQPQH
>TRBJ2-7|TRBV29-1
SVIGRLAGGRQY
>TRBJ2-3|TRBV29-1
SVATRQHTDTQY
>TRBJ2-5|TRBV2
ASSEQGLSGETQY
>TRBJ1-5|TRBV27
ASSSGFGQGNQPQH
>TRBJ1-1|TRBV6-5
ASSSDRGRTF
>TRBJ2-5|TRBV18
ASSPRTGQETQY
>TRBJ2-1|TRBV6-5
ASREHTRYNEQF
>TRBJ2-7|TRBV10-3
AITSGLDYEQY
>TRBJ1-5|TRBV30
AWSVGQGNQPQH
>TRBJ1-5|TRBV28
ASSWGRQPQH
>TRBJ2-2|TRBV7-2
ASSAVGGQGTGELF
>TRBJ1-4|TRBV2
ASIGSSGGSEKLF
>TRBJ2-7|TRBV5-6
ASSLTGKPYEQY